This T cell receptor (beta chain) was sequenced during a study of blood T cell repertoires in COVID-19. With 6 bases clipped from V and 2 bases from J, the junction kept 7 bases outside the gene matches. The CDR3 runs 15 residues. Germline V lookup: CDR1 SGHDN, CDR2 FVKESK. Here immunoSEQ multiplex PCR was the method, and the copy in TCRdb shows in-frame clones only, minus some. This sample yields 200,000 to 250,000 clones, of which around 86% are seen a single time; around 6% belongs to the top ten. The sequenced material came from peripheral blood. The chain uses TRBV14 and TRBJ1-2; 9 bases are a match to TRBD1. The sequence was obtained from a man between 60 and 70 years old who had recovered from COVID-19. CDR3 DNA: TGTGCCAGCAGGCGGACAGGGGCGCGCAACTATGGCTACACCTTC. Its translation is CASRRTGARNYGYTF.